This T cell receptor (beta chain) stems from a study of radiotherapy plus CTLA-4 blockade in lung cancer. Study-wide results and limits: Reports identified early blood T cell clone dynamics, with interferon-beta, as the best response predictor. Radiotherapy was combined with ipilimumab, and tumor-derived TCR clones then expanded in blood.

Method: immunoSEQ multiplex PCR; TCRdb's copy keeps in-frame clones and lacks some. In the table there are more than 90,000 clones, 85% to 90% of which are singletons. The CDR3 is 15 amino acids. Details on this clone: Its target is not known.

This chain connects TRBV21-1 to TRBJ1-5; the DNA was not used to check the table's D call, TRBD1. TRBV21-1 is tagged as a pseudogene. The clonotype was recovered from a human donor with non-small cell lung cancer that progressed on radiotherapy plus ipilimumab. The source was peripheral blood, collected from a patient treated with radiotherapy plus ipilimumab. This CDR3 reads CASSKRGTGKEPQHF. Here the CDR3 DNA reads TGTGCCAGCAGCAAAAGGGGGACAGGGAAGGAGCCCCAGCATTTT.